This T cell receptor (beta chain) was sequenced in a study of T cell responses to AZD1222 COVID-19 vaccine. Notes on the study in general: At baseline, seropositivity was found in only six AZD1222 recipients. The donors showed a predominance of white British ancestry and of females, with possible underestimation of clonal diversity. There were repertoire samples only from the period after the peak T cell response.

Clones were sequenced by immunoSEQ multiplex PCR, and TCRdb holds only the in-frame ones, with some missing. The sample consists of roughly 100,000 clones, around 92% of them appearing once. As for this clone: The antigen is undetermined.

The clonotype originates from an adult in good health. Source: peripheral blood, taken on day 0 of AZD1222 vaccination.

The CDR3 DNA reads as TGTGCCAGTAGTGGACAGGCAACCTACAATGAGCAGTTCTTC. Translation gives CASSGQATYNEQFF. The J gene is TRBJ2-1, the V gene TRBV19; 7 nucleotides match TRBD1. Germline V gene lookup returns CDR1 LNHDA and CDR2 SQIVND (reference sequence). After removal of 5 bases from V and 2 bases from J, the junction contained 3 bases not matched to a gene. This CDR3 spans 14 amino acids.